This is a list of T cell receptor beta chains from one sample in a study of beta chain features in type 1 diabetes. Repertoires were generated with immunoSEQ multiplex PCR, while TCRdb's copy carries only in-frame clones and drops some. The sample comprises under 550,000 clones, about an eighth of which are singletons, and more than 0.045% rests with the top ten. The sample taken for sequencing was naive CD4+ T cells from blood. These receptors were taken from a woman in her late teens or twenties in good health. Each CDR3 is given with its conserved first and last residue. The D gene is left open where the match is weak. Some rows mark clone size as missing; the rest say once, few, many or name a class of expanded clone.

CDR3 length	clone size	V gene	D gene	J gene	CDR3 DNA	CDR3 protein
13	few	TRBV6-1	.	TRBJ2-7	TGTGCCAGCGCTCCCGCGGCAATTTACGAGCAGTACTTC	CASAPAAIYEQYF
17	few	TRBV7-2	TRBD1	TRBJ1-2	TGTGCCAGCAGTACCTCGACAGGGTGGGAAAAAGGCTATGGCTACACCTTC	CASSTSTGWEKGYGYTF
15	.	TRBV19	TRBD2	TRBJ2-3	TGTGCCAGCAACCCGACTAGCGGGAGCTTAGGTACGCAGTATTTT	CASNPTSGSLGTQYF
14	.	TRBV28	.	TRBJ1-2	TGTGCCAGCAGTTTAGAACAGGGCGGGTATGGCTACACCTTC	CASSLEQGGYGYTF
17	few	TRBV7-2	.	TRBJ2-2	TGTGCCAGCAGCTGGCAAACCGTCAGGACAGCGGGCGGGGAGCTGTTTTTT	CASSWQTVRTAGGELFF
16	.	TRBV4-1	.	TRBJ1-2	TGCGCCAGCAGCCAAGACCAGGGGATAAGATACTATGGCTACACCTTC	CASSQDQGIRYYGYTF
14	.	TRBV29-1	.	TRBJ2-1	TGCAGCGTTTGTCGGGGGAGCTCCTACAATGAGCAGTTCTTC	CSVCRGSSYNEQFF
14	.	TRBV7-9	.	TRBJ2-1	TGTGCCAGCAGCCGTATAAGGGGGTTGGGTGAGCAGTTCTTC	CASSRIRGLGEQFF
16	few	TRBV11-1	.	TRBJ2-1	TGTGCCAGCAGCTTAGACCCCCCGAGCTCCTACAATGAGCAGTTCTTC	CASSLDPPSSYNEQFF
13	.	TRBV7-3	TRBD2	TRBJ2-3	TGTGCCAGCAGGATCAATAGCGGGAGTACGCAGTATTTT	CASRINSGSTQYF
14	few	TRBV29-1	.	TRBJ2-2	TGCAGCGTTTCCTCGGTGGCCAACACCGGGGAGCTGTTTTTT	CSVSSVANTGELFF
15	.	TRBV15	.	TRBJ2-7	TGTGCCACCAGCAGACGACCTGGGACGACCTACGAGCAGTACTTC	CATSRRPGTTYEQYF
14	few	TRBV18	TRBD1	TRBJ1-6	TGTGCCAGCTCACCGGACAGGGGTAATTCACCCCTCCACTTT	CASSPDRGNSPLHF
13	.	TRBV7-2	.	TRBJ1-4	TGTGCCAGCAGCTTAGTACCGGATGAAAAACTGTTTTTT	CASSLVPDEKLFF
14	.	TRBV6-1	.	TRBJ1-1	TGTGCCAGCAGACCAGTCCTATCTGGAGCTGAAGCTTTCTTT	CASRPVLSGAEAFF
13	.	TRBV7-2	.	TRBJ1-5	TGTGCCAGCAGCCCAACAGGGTATCAGCCCCAGCATTTT	CASSPTGYQPQHF
13	.	TRBV15	.	TRBJ1-6	TGTGCCACCTCCGGACAGCCGAATTCACCCCTCCACTTT	CATSGQPNSPLHF
14	.	TRBV7-9	TRBD1	TRBJ1-1	TGTGCCAGCAGCCTCCAGGGGGCGCGTCCTGAAGCTTTCTTT	CASSLQGARPEAFF
17	.	TRBV9	.	TRBJ2-1	TGTGCCAGCAGCGTAGCGTTAGGGGGAGCAAAATACAATGAGCAGTTCTTC	CASSVALGGAKYNEQFF
15	.	TRBV9	.	TRBJ1-1	TGTGCCAGCAGCGTAGAAGGAGTCGCGAACACTGAAGCTTTCTTT	CASSVEGVANTEAFF
12	few	TRBV19	.	TRBJ1-5	TGTGCCAGCAAACGGGGCAATCAGCCCCAGCATTTT	CASKRGNQPQHF
13	few	TRBV7-9	.	TRBJ1-2	TGTGCCAGCAGCCCCACAGGGACCTATGGCTACACCTTC	CASSPTGTYGYTF
15	few	TRBV2	TRBD2	TRBJ2-7	TGTGCCAGCAGACGCTACGGACTAGGAGCCTACGAGCAGTACTTC	CASRRYGLGAYEQYF
12	.	TRBV30	.	TRBJ1-1	TGTGCCTGGAGAAGCGTGAACACTGAAGCTTTCTTT	CAWRSVNTEAFF
15	.	TRBV4-2	.	TRBJ2-4	TGTGCCAGCAGCCTAATAGAGTCCCGGAGAAACATTCAGTACTTC	CASSLIESRRNIQYF
13	few	TRBV30	TRBD1	TRBJ1-2	TGTGCCTGGGTACGGACAGGGGGATCTGGCTACACCTTC	CAWVRTGGSGYTF
15	few	TRBV7-9	.	TRBJ2-3	TGTGCCAGCAGCCACGGCCAGGTGGACACAGATACGCAGTATTTT	CASSHGQVDTDTQYF
15	few	TRBV7-8	.	TRBJ2-4	TGTGCCAGCAGCTCAAGACGATGGGCCAAAAACATTCAGTACTTC	CASSSRRWAKNIQYF
14	few	TRBV2	.	TRBJ1-6	TGTGCCAGCAGTGAAGCGCTGCCGGATCGGGCCCTCCACTTT	CASSEALPDRALHF
15	.	TRBV7-9	TRBD1	TRBJ2-1	TGTGCCAGCAGCCTACGGACAGGGGGATACAATGAGCAGTTCTTC	CASSLRTGGYNEQFF
17	.	TRBV5-4	.	TRBJ1-6	TGTGCCAGCAGCTTGAGGCAGGGAGGGTCCTATAATTCACCCCTCCACTTT	CASSLRQGGSYNSPLHF
14	.	TRBV30	TRBD1	TRBJ1-5	TGTGCCTGGAGTGTACGGCAGGGGGACCAGCCCCAGCATTTT	CAWSVRQGDQPQHF
13	few	TRBV5-1	TRBD2	TRBJ2-5	TGCGCCAGCAGACTAGCGCTGGAAGAGACCCAGTACTTC	CASRLALEETQYF
15	few	TRBV7-9	.	TRBJ2-3	TGTGCCAGCAGCCCCAGCGGGTCGGCGCGAGATACGCAGTATTTT	CASSPSGSARDTQYF
15	.	TRBV19	.	TRBJ2-1	TGTGCCAGTAGTATACTCTACCCCCGGGCCAATGAGCAGTTCTTC	CASSILYPRANEQFF
15	few	TRBV5-8	.	TRBJ2-1	TGTGCCAGCAGTAGAACGGGGGCGCGCTACAATGAGCAGTTCTTC	CASSRTGARYNEQFF
15	.	TRBV7-9	.	TRBJ2-3	TGTGCCAGCAGCTTAAGACAGGCTAGCACAGATACGCAGTATTTT	CASSLRQASTDTQYF
14	.	TRBV14	.	TRBJ2-3	TGTGCCAGCAGCCAAGAAGTCTCCACAGATACGCAGTATTTT	CASSQEVSTDTQYF
13	.	TRBV18	.	TRBJ1-1	TGTGCCAGCTCACAGACAGTGAACACTGAAGCTTTCTTT	CASSQTVNTEAFF
17	.	TRBV7-3	TRBD1	TRBJ2-7	TGTGCCAGCAGCCTAGGGGCCGGGACAGGGCCTCCCTACGAGCAGTACTTC	CASSLGAGTGPPYEQYF
11	.	TRBV20-1	.	TRBJ2-3	TGCAGTGCTAGAGTAGCGGATACGCAGTATTTT	CSARVADTQYF
14	.	TRBV19	.	TRBJ1-3	TGTGCCAGTAGTATTTCCTCCCCTGGAAACACCATATATTTT	CASSISSPGNTIYF
13	few	TRBV5-4	.	TRBJ2-1	TGTGCCAGCAGCCGCGACAAGTACAATGAGCAGTTCTTC	CASSRDKYNEQFF
15	.	TRBV19	.	TRBJ2-6	TGTGCCAGTAGTATTAGGGCCTCTGGGGCCAACGTCCTGACTTTC	CASSIRASGANVLTF
15	.	TRBV7-8	TRBD1	TRBJ1-2	TGTGCCAGCAGCTTAGATAGGACAGGATCGCGTGGCTACACCTTC	CASSLDRTGSRGYTF
16	few	TRBV4-2	TRBD1	TRBJ2-3	TGTGCCAGCAGCCAAGATGGACAGGGGCTCACAGATACGCAGTATTTT	CASSQDGQGLTDTQYF
14	.	TRBV7-9	TRBD1	TRBJ2-5	TGTGCCAGCAGCCCAACAGGGGGCCGAGAGACCCAGTACTTC	CASSPTGGRETQYF
16	few	TRBV9	.	TRBJ2-4	TGTGCCAGCAGCTCCTCGTCGCAGGGTTTTTACGGCATTCAGTACTTC	CASSSSSQGFYGIQYF
15	few	TRBV9	TRBD1	TRBJ2-7	TGTGCCAGCAGCCGATCAGGGGGCAACACCTACGAGCAGTACTTC	CASSRSGGNTYEQYF
14	.	TRBV4-2	.	TRBJ2-3	TGTGCCAGCAGCCTGACGCGCAGCACAGATACGCAGTATTTT	CASSLTRSTDTQYF
12	few	TRBV7-6	.	TRBJ2-3	TGTGCCAGCAGCTCCAACACAGATACGCAGTATTTT	CASSSNTDTQYF